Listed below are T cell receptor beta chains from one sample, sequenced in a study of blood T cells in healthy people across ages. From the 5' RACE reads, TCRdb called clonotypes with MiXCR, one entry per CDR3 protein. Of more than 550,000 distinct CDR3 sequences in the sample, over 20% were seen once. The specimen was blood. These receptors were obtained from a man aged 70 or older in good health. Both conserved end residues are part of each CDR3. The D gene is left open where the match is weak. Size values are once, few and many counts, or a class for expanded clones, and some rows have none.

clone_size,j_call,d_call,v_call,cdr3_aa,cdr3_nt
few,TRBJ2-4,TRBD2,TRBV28,CASSPSGKVIQYF,TGTGCCAGCAGCCCTAGCGGGAAGGTCATTCAGTACTTC
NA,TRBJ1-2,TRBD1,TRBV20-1,CSASVRGTGGYTF,TGCAGTGCTAGCGTACGGGGGACAGGGGGCTACACCTTC
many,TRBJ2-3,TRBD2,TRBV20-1,CSAPPLAGDVTQYF,TGCAGTGCCCCTCCCCTAGCGGGAGACGTTACGCAGTATTTT
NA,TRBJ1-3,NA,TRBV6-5,CASSYGWGPGSGNTIYF,TGTGCCAGCAGTTACGGGTGGGGACCAGGCTCTGGAAACACCATATATTTT
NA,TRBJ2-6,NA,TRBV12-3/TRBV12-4,CASSFNSRAGANVLTF,TGTGCCAGCAGTTTCAACAGTAGGGCTGGGGCCAACGTCCTGACTTTC
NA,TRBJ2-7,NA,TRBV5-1,CASRGPTGEQYF,TGCGCCAGCAGAGGTCCCACAGGAGAGCAGTACTTC
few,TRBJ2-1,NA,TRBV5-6,CASSLQRSSPPYNEQFF,TGTGCCAGCAGCCTCCAGCGAAGCAGCCCCCCTTACAATGAGCAGTTCTTC
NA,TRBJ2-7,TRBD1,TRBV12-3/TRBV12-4,CASSLTAGGSWEQYF,TGTGCCAGCAGTTTAACGGCAGGGGGCTCATGGGAGCAGTACTTC
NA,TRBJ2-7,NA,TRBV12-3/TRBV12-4,CASSFYAERVQYF,TGTGCCAGCAGTTTTTACGCCGAGCGGGTGCAGTACTTC
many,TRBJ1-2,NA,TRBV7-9,CASSFTGDNYGYTF,TGTGCCAGCAGCTTTACAGGCGATAACTATGGCTACACCTTC
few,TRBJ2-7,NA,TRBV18,CASSPNDLVEQYF,TGTGCCAGCTCACCAAACGACCTTGTCGAGCAGTACTTC
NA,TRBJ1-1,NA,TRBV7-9,CAGSLGNTEAFF,TGTGCCGGCAGCTTAGGTAACACTGAAGCTTTCTTT
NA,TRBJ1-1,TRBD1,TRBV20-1,CSARDDRGATEAFF,TGCAGTGCTAGAGACGACAGGGGCGCGACTGAAGCTTTCTTT
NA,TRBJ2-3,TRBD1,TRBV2,CASSYEKNRGLSTDTQYF,TGTGCCAGCAGTTATGAAAAAAACAGGGGCCTAAGCACAGATACGCAGTATTTT
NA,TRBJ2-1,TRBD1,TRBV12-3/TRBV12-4,CASNLGQDRLNEQFF,TGTGCCAGCAATCTTGGACAGGATAGGCTCAATGAGCAGTTCTTC
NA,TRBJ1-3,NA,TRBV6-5,CASSWDSSSGNTIYF,TGTGCCAGCAGTTGGGACTCGAGCTCTGGAAACACCATATATTTT
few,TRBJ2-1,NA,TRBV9,CASSVIDRQNEQFF,TGTGCCAGCAGCGTAATTGACAGGCAAAATGAGCAGTTCTTC
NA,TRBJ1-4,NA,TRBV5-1,CASSLDGNSGEKLFF,TGCGCCAGCAGCTTGGATGGCAATTCAGGTGAAAAACTGTTTTTT
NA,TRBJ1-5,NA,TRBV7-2,CASSLENSNQPQHF,TGTGCCAGCAGCTTAGAAAACAGCAATCAGCCCCAGCATTTT
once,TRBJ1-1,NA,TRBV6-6,CASRLSGEAFF,TGTGCCAGCAGACTAAGTGGTGAAGCTTTCTTT
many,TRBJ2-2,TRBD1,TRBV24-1,CATSDRQGANTGELFF,TGTGCCACCAGTGACAGACAGGGGGCAAACACCGGGGAGCTGTTTTTT
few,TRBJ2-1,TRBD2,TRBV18,CASSPGLAGLDEQFF,TGTGCCAGCTCACCAGGGCTAGCGGGGCTGGATGAGCAGTTCTTC
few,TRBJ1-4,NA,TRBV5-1,CASSLGGRAGEKLFF,TGCGCCAGCAGCTTGGGTGGCAGGGCTGGTGAAAAACTGTTTTTT
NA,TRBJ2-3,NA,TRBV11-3,CASSFGGLGVGQYF,TGTGCCAGCAGCTTTGGAGGGCTTGGGGTCGGGCAGTATTTT
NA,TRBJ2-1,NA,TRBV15,CATSRDARIFNEQFF,TGTGCCACCAGCAGGGACGCTCGAATATTCAATGAGCAGTTCTTC
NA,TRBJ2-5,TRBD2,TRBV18,CASYGTSGSPETQYF,TGTGCCAGCTACGGGACTAGCGGGAGCCCAGAGACCCAGTACTTC
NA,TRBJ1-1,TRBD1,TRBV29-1,CSVLLGGSTEAFF,TGCAGCGTTCTTTTAGGGGGCAGCACTGAAGCTTTCTTT
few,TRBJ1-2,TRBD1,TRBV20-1,CSARTDREYGYTF,TGCAGTGCTAGAACCGACAGGGAATATGGCTACACCTTC
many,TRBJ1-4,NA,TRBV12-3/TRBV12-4,CASSFRPIVATNEKLFF,TGTGCCAGCAGTTTCCGGCCGATAGTTGCAACTAATGAAAAACTGTTTTTT
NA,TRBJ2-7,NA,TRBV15,CATSRDLGAGNEQYF,TGTGCCACCAGCAGAGATCTTGGGGCCGGAAACGAGCAGTACTTC
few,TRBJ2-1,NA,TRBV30,CAWSGVYNEQFF,TGTGCCTGGAGTGGGGTCTACAATGAGCAGTTCTTC
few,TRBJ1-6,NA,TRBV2,CASSFRRGDSPLHF,TGCGCCAGCAGTTTCCGTCGGGGGGATTCACCCCTCCACTTT
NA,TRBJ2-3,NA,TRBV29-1,CSVEEVLVLGTDTQYF,TGCAGCGTTGAAGAAGTGCTAGTTCTGGGCACAGATACGCAGTATTTT
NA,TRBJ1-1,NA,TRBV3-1,CASSQDLGGTEAFF,TGTGCCAGCAGCCAAGATCTAGGGGGCACTGAAGCTTTCTTT
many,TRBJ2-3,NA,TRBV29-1,CSVGQASSTDTQYF,TGCAGCGTTGGACAGGCCTCTAGCACAGATACGCAGTATTTT
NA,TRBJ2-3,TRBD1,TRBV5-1,CASRARTGGFTDTQYF,TGCGCCAGCAGGGCCCGGACAGGGGGCTTCACAGATACGCAGTATTTT
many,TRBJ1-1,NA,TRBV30,CARTTTGNTEAFF,TGTGCCCGAACAACGACAGGGAACACTGAAGCTTTCTTT
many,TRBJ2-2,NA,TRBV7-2,CASSQITGELFF,TGTGCCAGCAGCCAGATCACCGGGGAGCTGTTTTTT
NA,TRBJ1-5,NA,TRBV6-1,CASVTGTGSQPQHF,TGTGCCAGCGTCACGGGCACGGGGAGTCAGCCCCAGCATTTT
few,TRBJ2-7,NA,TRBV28,CASRNSLGGHYEQYF,TGTGCCAGCAGGAATAGTTTAGGTGGCCACTACGAGCAGTACTTC
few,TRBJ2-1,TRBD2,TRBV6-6,CASRLAGGINEQFF,TGTGCCAGCAGGCTAGCGGGAGGGATCAATGAGCAGTTCTTC
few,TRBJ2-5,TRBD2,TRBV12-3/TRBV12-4,CASSPIGSGRLQETQYF,TGTGCCAGCAGCCCGATTGGTAGCGGGCGCTTACAAGAGACCCAGTACTTC
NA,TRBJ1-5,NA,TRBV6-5,CASSPGRKNQPQHF,TGTGCCAGCAGCCCCGGACGTAAGAATCAGCCCCAGCATTTT
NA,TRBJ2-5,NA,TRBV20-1,CSGSRGGQETQYF,TGCAGTGGGTCGAGGGGGGGGCAAGAGACCCAGTACTTC
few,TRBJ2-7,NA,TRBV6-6,CASSAIAASYEQYF,TGTGCCAGCAGCGCCATCGCCGCCTCCTACGAGCAGTACTTC
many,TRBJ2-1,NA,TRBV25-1,CASTIPWSNEQFF,TGTGCCAGCACCATCCCCTGGAGCAATGAGCAGTTCTTC
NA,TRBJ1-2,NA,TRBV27,CASSFSGIYGYTF,TGTGCCAGCAGTTTTTCGGGGATATATGGCTACACCTTC
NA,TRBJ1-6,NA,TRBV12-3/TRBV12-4,CASSSLTGGYSPLHF,TGTGCCAGCAGTTCCTTGACAGGCGGGTACTCACCCCTCCACTTT
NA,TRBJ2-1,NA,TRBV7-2,CASSLEGHYNEQFF,TGTGCCAGCAGCTTAGAGGGACACTACAATGAGCAGTTCTTC